This TCR beta chain was identified during a study of PD-L1 blockade in urothelial cancer. Study overall: Before enrollment, 0 to 3 chemotherapy regimens had been given to patients. Timepoints chosen for blood analysis were 3 weeks (second dose) and 6 weeks after treatment start. When blood samples were assessed, the median T cell count was 141,255.

Each PCR had synthetic TCR analog templates added to it as a spike-in. The repertoire was sequenced with immunoSEQ multiplex PCR; TCRdb's copy has only in-frame clones and lacks some. Counted here are about 120,000 clones, 85% to 90% occurring once; the ten biggest clones make up under 2%. Specified time point: peripheral blood 6 weeks after treatment start. Sequencing used PBMCs, obtained around atezolizumab (anti-PD-L1) treatment. The sequence was obtained from a man in his sixties with urothelial cancer.

The CDR3 protein is CASSILAGTDTQYF. The DNA of the CDR3 is TGTGCCAGTAGTATTCTAGCGGGCACAGATACGCAGTATTTT. The genes are TRBV19 and TRBJ2-3; 7 nucleotides align to TRBD2. The CDR3 spans 14 residues. Germline V gene lookup returns CDR1 LNHDA and CDR2 SQIVND (reference sequence). V was clipped by 3 bases and J by 1 base; unmatched bases: 1.